This T cell receptor beta chain was sequenced in a study of PD-1 blockade in classical Hodgkin lymphoma. Study results and limitations: Significantly greater TCR diversity emerged by C4D1 in CD4+ cells but not CD8+ cells. Diversity similar to that of newly diagnosed patients was seen at baseline in complete responders. Healthy donors reportedly exceeded newly diagnosed patients in baseline TCR diversity.

The CDR3 sequence is 14 residues long. Trimming left V 5 bases short and J 2 bases short, with 13 bases between. Germline loops: CDR1 LGHNA, CDR2 YNFKEQ. All patients relapsed after autologous stem cell transplantation, and brentuximab vedotin exposure varied. Patients had relapsed/refractory classical Hodgkin lymphoma with complete response, partial response or progressive disease as best response. To note about this clone: Its antigen is undetermined.

Sequenced by immunoSEQ multiplex PCR; TCRdb stores in-frame clones only, minus some. The sample consists of 95,000 to 120,000 clones, 89% of them appearing once. The sequencing used peripheral blood mononuclear cells (PBMCs), collected before the second cycle of nivolumab. This receptor was obtained from a human donor with classical Hodgkin lymphoma. V gene TRBV4-2 combines with J gene TRBJ2-7; possible D gene TRBD1, 6 bases. CDR3 in DNA: TGTGCCAGCAGCTTGGGCAGGGGCACCTACGAGCAGTACTTC. This sequence encodes CASSLGRGTYEQYF.